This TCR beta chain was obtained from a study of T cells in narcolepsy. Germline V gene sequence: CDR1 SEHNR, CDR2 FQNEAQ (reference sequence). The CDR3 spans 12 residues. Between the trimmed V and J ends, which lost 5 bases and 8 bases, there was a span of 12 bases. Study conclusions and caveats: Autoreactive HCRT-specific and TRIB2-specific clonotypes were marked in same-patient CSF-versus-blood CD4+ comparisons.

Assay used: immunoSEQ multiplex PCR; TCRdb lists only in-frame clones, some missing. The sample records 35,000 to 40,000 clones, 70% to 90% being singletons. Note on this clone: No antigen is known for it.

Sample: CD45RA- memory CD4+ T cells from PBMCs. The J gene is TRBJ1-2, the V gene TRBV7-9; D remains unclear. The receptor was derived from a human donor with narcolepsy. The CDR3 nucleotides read TGTGCCAGCAGCCCGATGACAACCGGCTACACCTTC. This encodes CASSPMTTGYTF.